One and the same sample provided the 13 T cell receptor beta chains below, sequenced in a study of cytotoxic CD8 clonotypes in ibrutinib-treated CLL. The protocol was immunoSEQ multiplex PCR, while the TCRdb copy is restricted to in-frame clones and leaves out a portion. The table lists over 120,000 clones, roughly three quarters of them singletons, with 4.5% to 6% in the top ten. The sample consisted of PBMCs, taken after 24 months of ibrutinib treatment. Receptor source: a human donor with chronic lymphocytic leukemia.

The chain recombines TRBV10-3 with TRBJ2-3; D is perhaps TRBD1 (5 bases). Germline V gives CDR1 ENHRY, CDR2 SYGVKD. Trimming stripped 4 bases from V and 5 bases from J, with 16 bases between. CDR3 size: 15 residues. CDR3 in amino acids: CAISVGPIGEDTQYF. The CDR3 DNA reads as TGTGCCATCAGTGTGGGGCCGATAGGGGAAGATACGCAGTATTTT.

The DNA for the CDR3 is TGTGCCAGCAGTGAACCCCTAAGACCTTTAAACTCGCCCTACGAGCAGTACTTC. It codes for CASSEPLRPLNSPYEQYF. This rearrangement joins TRBV6-1 to TRBJ2-7; no firm D call. Germline-derived CDR1 and CDR2 are MNHNS and SASEGT. CDR3 length equals 18 residues. V lost 2 bases to trimming and J lost 2 bases, with 22 bases between them.

This clone was seen at least ten times. This chain links TRBV7-9 with TRBJ2-7; TRBD2 is a possible D gene (6 bases). Germline CDR1 reads SEHNR; CDR2 reads FQNEAQ (reference sequence). Trimming pared 4 bases from V and 3 bases from J, leaving 10 bases between. The CDR3 consists of 13 residues. The CDR3 here is CASSSGLLYEQYF. Here the CDR3 DNA reads TGTGCCAGCAGCTCGGGACTCCTCTACGAGCAGTACTTC. The full variable domain, with the rest looked up from reference TRBV7-9 and TRBJ2-7, is DTGVSQNPRHKITKRGQNVTFRCDPISEHNRLYWYRQTLGQGPEFLTYFQNEAQLEKSRLLSDRFSAERPKGSFSTLEIQRTEQGDSAMYLCASSSGLLYEQYFGPGTRLTVT.

The V call is TRBV27, the J call TRBJ2-5; possible D gene TRBD2, 7 bases. V was trimmed by 3 bases and J by 4 bases, leaving 15 bases between them. CDR1 and CDR2 (germline): MNHEY, SMNVEV (reference sequence). CDR3 length: 15 residues. CDR3 region: CASSLVGGTRETQYF. The CDR3, as DNA: TGTGCCAGCAGTTTGGTGGGGGGGACACGAGAGACCCAGTACTTC.

This chain uses TRBV11-3 with TRBJ1-1, with D unresolved. The CDR3 is 15 residues long. V lost 5 bases and J lost 2, with 15 bases in between. Germline V gene sequence: CDR1 SGHNT, CDR2 YENEEA. This CDR3 reads CASSSVGQPNTEAFF. The CDR3 nucleotides read TGTGCCAGCAGCAGCGTTGGGCAGCCCAACACTGAAGCTTTCTTT.

This clone occurred once. The chain employs TRBV6-6 and TRBJ2-7, with 7 bases aligning to TRBD2. Germline V CDR1 and CDR2: MNHNY, SVGAGI (reference sequence). CDR3 length equals 15 residues. V gave up 5 bases and J gave up 0 bases; unmatched junction bases: 7. The CDR3 sequence: CASSPFGGGSYEQYF. The CDR3, as DNA: TGTGCCAGCAGTCCCTTTGGGGGGGGCTCCTACGAGCAGTACTTC.

The gene calls are TRBV18 and TRBJ1-2; TRBD1 aligns across 9 bases. The J segment lost 3 bases and the V segment lost 2 bases, leaving 4 bases of the junction unmatched. CDR1 is KGHSH and CDR2 is LQKENI in the germline V gene. The length of the CDR3 is 15 residues. CDR3 in amino acids: CASSPGTGRDYGYTF. CDR3 DNA sequence: TGTGCCAGCTCACCAGGGACAGGGCGGGACTATGGCTACACCTTC.

The genes are TRBV28 and TRBJ1-3, with 7 bases fitting TRBD1. This CDR3 spans 14 amino acids. J gave up 4 bases and V 6 bases, and 6 bases lay outside the gene matches. Germline lookup yields CDR1 MDHEN and CDR2 SYDVKM. The CDR3 loop reads CASSLQGWGNTIYF. The CDR3 DNA is TGTGCCAGCAGCCTACAGGGGTGGGGAAACACCATATATTTT.

This chain uses TRBV13 with TRBJ1-3; weak D call: TRBD1 (6 bases). The CDR3 extends over 16 amino acids. Trimming left V 5 bases short and J 0 bases short, with 14 bases between. Looked up from germline, CDR1 is PRHDT and CDR2 is FYEKMQ (reference sequence). CDR3 sequence (DNA): TGTGCCAGCAGCCCCGGGACACTCACCTCTGGAAACACCATATATTTT. Translated, it gives CASSPGTLTSGNTIYF.

This clone was counted only a few times. This chain uses TRBV6-5 with TRBJ1-1; D not resolved. The CDR3 has 11 amino acids. Germline-derived CDR1 and CDR2 are MNHEY and SVGAGI. V dropped 6 bases and J dropped 4 bases, with 6 bases sitting between them. Written as DNA, the CDR3 is TGTGCCAGCAGCCGTGGCACTGAAGCTTTCTTT. It specifies CASSRGTEAFF.

This clone was counted between two and nine times. This chain joins TRBV7-9 and TRBJ2-5; 7 bases agree with TRBD1. The CDR3 contains 12 residues. The junction had 6 bases not matched to a gene; V was cut back by 5 bases and J by 9 bases. Looked up from germline, CDR1 is SEHNR and CDR2 is FQNEAQ (reference sequence). This CDR3 is CASSRQGRAQYF. The CDR3 DNA reads as TGTGCCAGCAGCCGACAGGGTAGGGCCCAGTACTTC.

The rearrangement uses TRBV9 and TRBJ2-7; D might be TRBD1 (5 bases). The V end was cut by 0 bases, the J end by 3 bases, with 7 bases between. This CDR3 contains 13 residues. Germline values: CDR1 SGDLS, CDR2 YYNGEE. CDR3 loop: CASSVGQFYEQYF. The CDR3 bases are TGTGCCAGCAGCGTAGGACAGTTCTACGAGCAGTACTTC. The full variable domain, completed using reference TRBV9 and TRBJ2-7, is DSGVTQTPKHLITATGQRVTLRCSPRSGDLSVYWYQQSLDQGLQFLIQYYNGEERAKGNILERFSAQQFPDLHSELNLSSLELGDSALYFCASSVGQFYEQYFGPGTRLTVT.

This clone was counted a single time. V is TRBV11-2 and J is TRBJ2-7; D tentatively reads TRBD1 or TRBD2 (5 bases each). Per the germline V gene, CDR1 is SGHAT and CDR2 is FQNNGV. The CDR3 is 14 residues long. V gave up 0 bases and J gave up 6 bases, with 12 bases separating them. The chain's CDR3 is CASSLDPGGGEQYF. CDR3 DNA: TGTGCCAGCAGCTTAGACCCTGGTGGGGGCGAGCAGTACTTC.